This TCR beta chain was profiled in a study of shared clonotypes between healthy human individuals. Comment on this clone: Antigen: not known.

Study-wide points: Generation probabilities of non-shared clonotypes were lower (relative to those shared by all four donors). Across a handful of donors, naive CD4 shared around 5.4%, naive CD8 more than 3%, memory CD4 roughly 2.2%, memory CD8 0.4%.

Germline CDR1 is MNHNS and CDR2 is SASEGT. The CDR3 has 18 residues. V shed 4 bases, J shed 8 bases, and the junction held 13 bases outside the gene matches. Sequenced by immunoSEQ multiplex PCR; TCRdb stores in-frame clones only, minus some. Of some 95,000 clones listed, roughly 69% were seen once; the top ten hold roughly 43%. The chain carries TRBV6-1 and TRBJ2-1; 14 positions match TRBD2. The sequence was obtained from a man aged 25-45 years in good health. Sequencing input: memory CD8+ T cells sorted from blood. Regarding subset: CD45RO+ cells pooled with CCR7-negative TemRA cells. DNA for the CDR3: TGTGCCAGCAGTGGGTCGGGACTAGCGGGGGTTCTCGGCCATGAGCAGTTCTTC. This codes for CASSGSGLAGVLGHEQFF.